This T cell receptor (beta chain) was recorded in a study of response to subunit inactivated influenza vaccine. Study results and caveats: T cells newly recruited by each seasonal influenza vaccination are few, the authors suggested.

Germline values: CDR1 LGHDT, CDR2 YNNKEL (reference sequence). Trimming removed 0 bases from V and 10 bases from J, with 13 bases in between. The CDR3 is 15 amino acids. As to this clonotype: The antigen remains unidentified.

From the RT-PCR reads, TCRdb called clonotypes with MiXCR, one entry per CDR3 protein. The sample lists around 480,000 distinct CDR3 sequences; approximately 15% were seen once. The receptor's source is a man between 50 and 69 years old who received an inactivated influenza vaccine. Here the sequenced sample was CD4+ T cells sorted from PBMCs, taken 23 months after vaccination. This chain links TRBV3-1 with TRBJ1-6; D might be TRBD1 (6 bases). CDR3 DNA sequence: TGTGCCAGCAGCCAAGAGGCAGGGGCACGGTCACCCCTCCACTTT. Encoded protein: CASSQEAGARSPLHF.